The clone carrying this T cell receptor beta chain was detected only once. Its antigen is undetermined. This entry belongs to a study of radiotherapy plus CTLA-4 blockade in lung cancer. Study-level findings and limits: According to reports, early shifts in blood T cell clones, alongside interferon-beta, forecast response most accurately.

From germline, CDR1 is SGHAT and CDR2 FQNNGV. V was shortened by 0 bases and J by 8 bases, with 19 bases between the two germline ends. The CDR3 totals 16 residues. Profiled with immunoSEQ multiplex PCR; TCRdb holds only in-frame clones, not every one. Of about 45,000 clones detected, roughly four fifths appear once; the ten largest clones hold 3% to 4%. The clonotype comes from a human donor with non-small cell lung cancer who had a complete response to radiotherapy plus ipilimumab. The sample was peripheral blood, taken from a patient treated with radiotherapy plus ipilimumab. J is TRBJ1-2 and V is TRBV11-2; D gene ambiguous. The CDR3 region has the DNA TGTGCCAGCAGCTTAGATATGTCCCAACTCGACGGGGGCTACACCTTC. Amino acids: CASSLDMSQLDGGYTF.